This T cell receptor beta chain was sequenced for a study of resident and recirculating memory T cells in vitiligo. Study-wide context: Epidermis came from shave biopsies of lesional and nonlesional sites, plus PBMCs.

V shed 3 bases and J 0 bases; nucleotides not matched to a gene: 3. The V gene's germline CDR1 is SGDLS and CDR2 YYNGEE. There are 14 residues in the CDR3. Findings and limits, study-wide: Different lesions suggested infiltration by different T cell clones. Vitiligo lesions lacked a unique dominant clone, and clonality varied.

Clones were sequenced by immunoSEQ multiplex PCR, and TCRdb holds only the in-frame ones, with some missing. The table lists 70,000 to 95,000 clones, 92% of them singletons. This clone was seen once. Its antigen is still unknown. The V and J genes are TRBV9 and TRBJ2-7; TRBD1 matches at 7 bases. Sequences were obtained from blood. The receptor comes from a male donor with vitiligo. The CDR3 bases are TGTGCCAGCAGCGCGGGACAGAGCTCCTACGAGCAGTACTTC. Protein sequence: CASSAGQSSYEQYF.